These 16 T cell receptor beta chains share one sample of origin, sequenced in a study of CD8 T cells in Susac syndrome (dated by TCRdb to between 2017 and 2020). Library prep was done by the immunoSEQ multiplex PCR assay. RNA was extracted with the RNeasy kit and 0.5 to 1 ug was reverse transcribed using random hexamers. TCRdb handled the public reads itself, with Q25 trimming in fastp and clone calling in MiXCR, and kept productive beta chains. Rows with a matching CDR3 protein are joined into one entry that keeps the most common DNA and genes. The sample data list under 85,000 distinct CDR3 sequences, and approximately 96% of these were observed just once. 0.56% of the sample belongs to the ten largest clones. The specimen sequenced was CD8+ T cells from PBMCs. The receptor source for this set is a human donor with multiple sclerosis.

This sequence joins TRBV28 and TRBJ1-5; tentative D call: TRBD1 (6 bases). The CDR3 is 14 amino acids. Trimming cost V 6 bases and J 3 bases, with 12 bases left between them. Germline V gives CDR1 MDHEN, CDR2 SYDVKM. CDR3 sequence reads: CASSPGAFNQPQHF. CDR3 nucleotide sequence: TGTGCCAGCAGCCCAGGGGCCTTCAATCAGCCCCAGCATTTT.

This chain joins TRBV4-1 and TRBJ2-1; D not resolved. In germline, CDR1 is MGHRA, CDR2 YSYEKL. V lost 3 bases and J lost 2, with 11 bases in between. The CDR3 is 15 residues long. The CDR3: CASSHLGDPYNEQFF. DNA of the CDR3: TGCGCCAGCAGCCACCTAGGTGACCCCTACAATGAGCAGTTCTTC.

The chain joins TRBV5-5 to TRBJ1-2; D is undetermined. Germline V lookup: CDR1 SGHKS, CDR2 YYEKEE (reference sequence). Trimming took 4 bases from V and 0 from J, leaving 10 bases between them. This CDR3 spans 14 amino acids. The CDR3 DNA sequence: TGTGCCAGCAGCACCGGGAGTCCTAACTATGGCTACACCTTC. Its protein product is CASSTGSPNYGYTF.

The chain recombines TRBV20-1 with TRBJ2-7; the D is unclear. The CDR3 runs 13 residues. Trimming left V 3 bases short and J 2 bases short, with 11 bases between. CDR1 is DFQATT, CDR2 SNEGSKA, per germline (reference sequence). The CDR3 DNA sequence: TGCAGTGCTAGCAGAGGCCTCCCCTACGAGCAGTACTTC. This encodes CSASRGLPYEQYF.

The chain carries TRBV19 and TRBJ2-7; 9 positions agree with TRBD1. Trimming removed 5 bases from V and 5 bases from J; junction bases left unmatched: 10. Germline-derived CDR1 and CDR2 are LNHDA and SQIVND (reference sequence). The CDR3 contains 15 residues. CDR3 in DNA: TGTGCCAGTAGTTCGGGCCCGGGACAGGGCGACGAGCAGTACTTC. Its translation is CASSSGPGQGDEQYF.

V gene TRBV29-1 combines with J gene TRBJ2-1; 9 bases align to TRBD1. Germline V gene lookup returns CDR1 SQVTM and CDR2 ANQGSEA. J lost 1 base, V lost 3 bases, and 7 bases had no gene match. This CDR3 has 16 amino acids. CDR3: CSVDLGQGRSYNEQFF. The CDR3 DNA is TGCAGCGTTGACCTGGGACAGGGAAGGTCCTACAATGAGCAGTTCTTC.

The chain has TRBV5-6 and TRBJ2-7; D gene ambiguous. CDR1 is SGHDT and CDR2 is YYEEEE in the germline V gene. V was shortened by 2 bases and J by 5 bases, with 11 bases between the two germline ends. The CDR3 covers 13 residues. The CDR3 region has the DNA TGTGCCAGCAGCTTTAGTCCGTTTGACGAGCAGTACTTC. This sequence encodes CASSFSPFDEQYF. Variable domain in full (rest from reference TRBV5-6 and TRBJ2-7): DAGVTQSPTHLIKTRGQQVTLRCSPKSGHDTVSWYQQALGQGPQFIFQYYEEEERQRGNFPDRFSGHQFPNYSSELNVNALLLGDSALYLCASSFSPFDEQYFGPGTRLTVT.

This clonotype occurred once. The chain is built from TRBV27 and TRBJ2-7; D unresolved. The CDR3 is made up of 13 amino acids. Trimming removed 0 bases from V and 1 base from J, with 4 bases in between. The germline gives CDR1 MNHEY, CDR2 SMNVEV (reference sequence). CDR3 sequence reads: CASSLSASYEQYF. The CDR3 DNA follows: TGTGCCAGCAGTTTATCGGCTTCCTACGAGCAGTACTTC.

This sequence joins TRBV5-6 and TRBJ2-5, with 10 bases identical to TRBD2. After removal of 2 bases from V and 12 bases from J, the junction contained 10 bases not matched to a gene. This CDR3 contains 14 residues. Germline-derived CDR1 and CDR2 are SGHDT and YYEEEE. CDR3 DNA: TGTGCCAGCAGCTTTGCACTAGCGGGGACCAATGAGTACTTC. Amino acids: CASSFALAGTNEYF.

This sequence joins TRBV11-1 and TRBJ1-6, with 8 positions matching TRBD1. The CDR3 consists of 18 residues. The germline V gene has CDR1 SGHAT and CDR2 FQDESV (reference sequence). V was pared by 4 bases and J by 10 bases, with 18 bases of the junction left unmatched. The CDR3 DNA follows: TGTGCCAGCAGCTGGGGAGGACAGGGATGGGCTCCTGGATCACCCCTCCACTTT. This encodes CASSWGGQGWAPGSPLHF.

The J gene is TRBJ2-7, the V gene TRBV4-1; 7 bases line up with TRBD2. Per germline, CDR1 MGHRA and CDR2 YSYEKL. The CDR3 contains 15 residues. Trimming removed 1 base from V and 7 bases from J; junction bases left unmatched: 10. The CDR3 bases are TGCGCCAGCAGCCAAGTGGCCCGGGAGGCTCGGGAGCAGTACTTC. It translates to CASSQVAREAREQYF.

This clonotype occurred once. The V and J genes are TRBV29-1 and TRBJ2-1, with D perhaps TRBD1 (6 bases). V gave up 4 bases and J gave up 8 bases, with 15 bases separating them. The CDR3 loop spans 13 amino acids. The germline V gene has CDR1 SQVTM and CDR2 ANQGSEA. CDR3 nucleotides: TGCAGCGTTGTATTCCTGGGGGCCGATGAGCAGTTCTTC. Its protein is CSVVFLGADEQFF.

V is TRBV6-6 and J is TRBJ2-5; TRBD2 agrees at 13 bases. Germline assignment: CDR1 MNHNY and CDR2 SVGAGI (reference sequence). The CDR3 totals 15 residues. V was pared by 7 bases and J by 4 bases, with 6 bases of the junction left unmatched. CDR3 sequence: CASTLGLAGAETQYF. Written as DNA, the CDR3 is TGTGCCAGCACCCTCGGACTAGCGGGAGCAGAGACCCAGTACTTC.

The chain couples TRBV13 to TRBJ2-7; a possible D gene is TRBD1 (5 bases). The CDR3 has 14 residues. Germline-derived CDR1 and CDR2 are PRHDT and FYEKMQ (reference sequence). The ends were cut back, 5 bases at V and 2 bases at J, with 13 bases in the middle. As DNA, the CDR3 is TGTGCCAGCAGCCGAGAACGACAGACCTACGAGCAGTACTTC. It is translated as CASSRERQTYEQYF.

This rearrangement joins TRBV27 to TRBJ1-5; a weak D match, TRBD1 (5 bases). V was shortened by 2 bases and J by 0 bases, with 17 bases between the two germline ends. This CDR3 has 18 residues. Germline CDR1 and CDR2: MNHEY and SMNVEV (reference sequence). This CDR3 is CASSLHRNQGDSNQPQHF. In DNA, the CDR3 is TGTGCCAGCAGTTTACATCGGAATCAGGGAGATAGCAATCAGCCCCAGCATTTT.

This chain uses TRBV7-2 with TRBJ2-7; 7 bases align to TRBD2. The CDR3 spans 15 residues. Trimming cost V 3 bases and J 0 bases; bases outside gene matches: 5. Germline CDR1 SGHTA, CDR2 FQGNSA. CDR3 sequence reads: CASSFQRGSSYEQYF. The CDR3 DNA reads as TGTGCCAGCAGCTTTCAGCGGGGTAGCTCCTACGAGCAGTACTTC.